Each of the 18 T cell receptor beta chains below was sequenced from the same sample in a study of identical twins. MiXCR, run by TCRdb on the 5' RACE reads, gives a single entry per CDR3 protein. The table has 200,000 to 250,000 distinct CDR3 sequences, around 6.9% seen once. The data were also submitted as part of a second study, on yellow fever vaccine responses in identical twins.

The sequenced material came from memory (CD45RO+) T cells sorted from blood. Receptors originate from a woman younger than 35 in good health.

The table lists this clonotype with many counts. The rearrangement uses TRBV3-1 and TRBJ2-7; D remains unclear. The CDR3 runs to 15 residues. V lost 3 bases and J lost 2, with 14 bases in between. Germline lookup yields CDR1 LGHDT and CDR2 YNNKEL (reference sequence). The CDR3 nucleotides read TGTGCCAGCAGCCATCAGCCGGAATACCCCTACGAGCAGTACTTC. It yields the protein CASSHQPEYPYEQYF.

This clonotype was counted many times. This chain connects TRBV2 to TRBJ1-6; D gene uncertain. The V end was cut by 3 bases, the J end by 10 bases, with 13 bases between. Looked up from germline, CDR1 is SNHLY and CDR2 is FYNNEI. There are 14 residues in the CDR3. CDR3 nucleotides: TGTGCCAGCAGTGACCGGGATTATGGGTCACCCCTCCACTTT. The encoded protein is CASSDRDYGSPLHF.

The chain has TRBV6-5 and TRBJ2-1; D not resolved. This CDR3 is built from 14 residues. Trimming took 0 bases from V and 6 from J, leaving 9 bases between them. The germline V gene has CDR1 MNHEY and CDR2 SVGAGI. The DNA for the CDR3 is TGTGCCAGCAGTTACTCGGGCCTTGGCAATGAGCAGTTCTTC. This gives the protein CASSYSGLGNEQFF.

The table lists this clonotype with a few counts. This sequence joins TRBV11-2 and TRBJ2-3; D is perhaps TRBD1 (6 bases). Germline CDR1 is SGHAT and CDR2 is FQNNGV. V was pared by 5 bases and J by 2 bases, with 14 bases between. This CDR3 has 15 amino acids. This CDR3 is CASSAENRDTDTQYF. The CDR3 DNA reads TGTGCCAGCAGCGCAGAAAACAGGGACACAGATACGCAGTATTTT.

V usage is TRBV20-1 and J usage is TRBJ1-6; D perhaps matches TRBD1 (5 bases). The CDR3 covers 18 residues. V dropped 7 bases and J dropped 1 base, with 23 bases sitting between them. Germline CDR1 DFQATT, CDR2 SNEGSKA (reference sequence). The CDR3 region has the DNA TGCAGTGTTGACCCCCAGGGTCTCGGGAGGTCCTATAATTCACCCCTCCACTTT. Its protein product is CSVDPQGLGRSYNSPLHF.

The chain carries TRBV6-1 and TRBJ2-5; D remains ambiguous. The germline gives CDR1 MNHNS, CDR2 SASEGT. The CDR3 extends over 14 amino acids. Trimming removed 2 bases from V and 1 base from J, with 8 bases in between. Here the CDR3 DNA reads TGTGCCAGCAGTGAAAGCCAATTCCAAGAGACCCAGTACTTC. Its protein product is CASSESQFQETQYF.

For the CDR3, the DNA is TGTGCCACCAGTGATTCGGCACCCAGGGGGGACACAGATACGCAGTATTTT. This translates into CATSDSAPRGDTDTQYF. The V gene is TRBV24-1, the J gene TRBJ2-3, with D perhaps TRBD1 (7 bases). The CDR3 contains 17 residues. CDR1 and CDR2 from the germline V gene are KGHDR and SFDVKD. V shed 2 bases and J shed 2 bases, with 16 bases lying between them.

This clonotype appeared many times. V gene TRBV12-3 or TRBV12-4 combines with J gene TRBJ2-7; TRBD2 matches 11 bases. CDR3 length: 13 amino acids. The J segment lost 6 bases and the V segment lost 3 bases, leaving 1 base of the junction unmatched. For the CDR3, the DNA is TGTGCCAGCAGTTTCCTAGCGGGAGGCGAGCAGTACTTC. This encodes CASSFLAGGEQYF.

This clonotype was seen many times. The chain couples TRBV12-3 or TRBV12-4 to TRBJ2-1; TRBD1 agrees at 7 bases. The CDR3 has 14 amino acids. Losses at the gene ends were 6 bases for V and 7 bases for J; bases not matched to a gene: 9. In DNA form, the CDR3 reads TGTGCCAGCAGCCCTGACAGGGTACGGAATGAGCAGTTCTTC. Amino acid sequence: CASSPDRVRNEQFF.

This clonotype has ten or more counts. This chain uses TRBV5-1 with TRBJ2-2; TRBD2 aligns across 9 bases. This CDR3 is built from 16 residues. With V trimmed by 1 base and J by 4 bases, 5 bases remained unmatched. Looked up from germline, CDR1 is SGHRS and CDR2 is YFSETQ. CDR3 bases: TGCGCCAGCAGCTTGTCCGGGACTAGCCTCACCGGGGAGCTGTTTTTT. This encodes CASSLSGTSLTGELFF.

This clonotype was seen a few times. The V call is TRBV28, the J call TRBJ2-7, with 15 bases aligning to TRBD2. This CDR3 has 16 residues. V was pared by 6 bases and J by 11 bases, with 14 bases of the junction left unmatched. Germline V gene lookup returns CDR1 MDHEN and CDR2 SYDVKM. CDR3 sequence (DNA): TGTGCCAGCAGCCCCCCGGGACTAGCGGGGGGATCCGAAAAGTACTTC. This sequence encodes CASSPPGLAGGSEKYF.

J is TRBJ2-7 and V is TRBV5-6, with a possible D match to TRBD2 (6 bases). The CDR3 covers 15 residues. V was trimmed by 1 base and J by 11 bases, leaving 22 bases between them. CDR1 and CDR2 from the germline V gene are SGHDT and YYEEEE. This chain's CDR3 is CASSLKSIGRGKEYF. In DNA, the CDR3 is TGTGCCAGCAGCTTGAAGTCGATCGGGCGCGGGAAGGAGTACTTC.

This chain connects TRBV3-1 to TRBJ2-5; 8 bases fit TRBD2. There are 14 residues in the CDR3. V lost 6 bases to trimming and J lost 2 bases; unmatched junction nucleotides: 5. CDR1 LGHDT and CDR2 YNNKEL come from the germline V gene (reference sequence). CDR3 nucleotides: TGTGCCAGCAGAGATTCGGGGGGGCAAGAGACCCAGTACTTC. Protein: CASRDSGGQETQYF.

V gene TRBV19 combines with J gene TRBJ2-5, with unresolved D. CDR3 length: 13 residues. The germline V and J ends were trimmed by 6 bases and 5 bases, with 13 bases remaining between them. Germline V gene lookup returns CDR1 LNHDA and CDR2 SQIVND (reference sequence). The DNA for the CDR3 is TGTGCCAGTAGAACCCCGTCTGGGGAGACCCAGTACTTC. Protein product: CASRTPSGETQYF. Using reference TRBV19 and TRBJ2-5 for the parts outside the CDR3, the full variable domain is DGGITQSPKYLFRKEGQNVTLSCEQNLNHDAMYWYRQDPGQGLRLIYYSQIVNDFQKGDIAEGYSVSREKKESFPLTVTSAQKNPTAFYLCASRTPSGETQYFGPGTRLLVL.

The rearrangement joins TRBV20-1 to TRBJ1-6; TRBD1 is a possible D gene (5 bases). Germline-derived CDR1 and CDR2 are DFQATT and SNEGSKA (reference sequence). V gave up 0 bases and J gave up 8 bases, with 11 bases separating them. This CDR3 is built from 14 residues. Here the CDR3 DNA reads TGCAGTGCTAGAGAAACCCTAGGGGATTCACCCCTCCACTTT. Its protein is CSARETLGDSPLHF.

A single count supports this clonotype. A much larger clone is a single base away; this may be a read error. This CDR3 is missing its conserved last phenylalanine or tryptophan, likely due to a read error. The chain recombines TRBV14 with TRBJ2-1; D not certain. Per germline, CDR1 SGHDN and CDR2 FVKESK. The CDR3 extends over 15 amino acids. V lost 0 bases, J lost 9 bases, and 15 bases lay in between. The CDR3 DNA reads as TGTGCCAGCAGCCAAGATTTGGCCGGGCTGGGTGAGCAGTTCCTC. The encoded protein is CASSQDLAGLGEQFL.

This chain links TRBV7-2 with TRBJ2-7; perhaps TRBD1 as D (6 bases). The CDR3 contains 15 residues. Trimming shortened V by 0 bases and J by 7 bases, and 16 bases separated the two germline ends. The germline CDR1 and CDR2 sequences are SGHTA and FQGNSA. The CDR3 spells CASSLAGQRLGEQYF. CDR3 in DNA: TGTGCCAGCAGCTTAGCGGGACAACGCTTGGGGGAGCAGTACTTC.

This clonotype appeared many times. This chain connects TRBV29-1 to TRBJ2-7, with D uncertain. This CDR3 spans 13 amino acids. Germline CDR1 SQVTM, CDR2 ANQGSEA. The V gene lost 4 bases and the J gene lost 2 bases, with 12 bases spanning the gap. This chain's CDR3 is CSVGLGRTYEQYF. The CDR3 DNA reads TGCAGCGTTGGGCTTGGTAGGACCTACGAGCAGTACTTC.